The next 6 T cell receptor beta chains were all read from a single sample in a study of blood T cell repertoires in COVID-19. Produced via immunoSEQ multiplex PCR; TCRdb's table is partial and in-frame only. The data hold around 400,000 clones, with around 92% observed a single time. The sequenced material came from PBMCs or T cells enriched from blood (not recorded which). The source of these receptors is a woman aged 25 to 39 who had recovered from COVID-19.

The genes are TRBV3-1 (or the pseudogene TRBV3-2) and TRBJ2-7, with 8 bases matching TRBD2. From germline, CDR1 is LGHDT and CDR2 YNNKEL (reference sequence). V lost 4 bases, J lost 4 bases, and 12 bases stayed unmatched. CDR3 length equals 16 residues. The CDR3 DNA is TGTGCCAGCAGCCCCTCCCCCGGGACTAGATCGTACGAGCAGTACTTC. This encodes CASSPSPGTRSYEQYF.

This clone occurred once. CDR3 sequence (DNA): TGCGCCAGCAGTCACTCCACGCGACAGGGATCCCCCCCAACGACCACGAATGAGCAGTTCTTC. It is translated as CASSHSTRQGSPPTTTNEQFF. The chain couples TRBV23-1 to TRBJ2-1; 7 nucleotides align to TRBD1. TRBV23-1 is an open reading frame, and its role is uncertain. This CDR3 is 21 amino acids long. Trimming took 3 bases from V and 7 from J; bases not matched to a gene: 27.

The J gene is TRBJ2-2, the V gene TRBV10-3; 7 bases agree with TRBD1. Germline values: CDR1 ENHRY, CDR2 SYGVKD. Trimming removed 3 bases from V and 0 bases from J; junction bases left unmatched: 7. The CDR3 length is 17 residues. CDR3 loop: CAISDLDRASNTGELFF. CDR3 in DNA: TGTGCCATCAGTGATCTAGACAGGGCGTCGAACACCGGGGAGCTGTTTTTT.

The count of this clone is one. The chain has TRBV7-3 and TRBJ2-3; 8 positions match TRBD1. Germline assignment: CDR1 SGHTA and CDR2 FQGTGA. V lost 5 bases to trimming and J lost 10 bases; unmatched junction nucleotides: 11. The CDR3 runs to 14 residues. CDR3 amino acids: CASSPGGQAVAQYF. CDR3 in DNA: TGTGCCAGCAGCCCCGGGGGACAGGCGGTCGCGCAGTATTTT.

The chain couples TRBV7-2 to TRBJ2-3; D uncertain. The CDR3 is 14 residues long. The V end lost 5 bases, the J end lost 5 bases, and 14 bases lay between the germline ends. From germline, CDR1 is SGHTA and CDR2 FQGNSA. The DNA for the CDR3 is TGTGCCAGCAGCCCCCTGCAACGCGGAGATACGCAGTATTTT. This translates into CASSPLQRGDTQYF.

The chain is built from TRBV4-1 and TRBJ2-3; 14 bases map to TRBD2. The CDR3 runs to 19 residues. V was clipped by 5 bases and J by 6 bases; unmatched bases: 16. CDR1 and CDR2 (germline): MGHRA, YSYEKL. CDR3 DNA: TGCGCCAGCAGCTATCGACTAGCGGGAGGGCCATTGTCTTCTGATACGCAGTATTTT. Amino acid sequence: CASSYRLAGGPLSSDTQYF.